The entry below describes one T cell receptor (beta chain). These data belong to a study of cytomegalovirus exposure and HLA in healthy donors. The study ran its PCR with 60 Vbeta and 13 Jbeta primers. Only in-frame clones appear in the TCRdb table, and some are missing; sequencing was by immunoSEQ multiplex PCR. The sample lists 99,000 or so clones; approximately 12% were seen once. The CDR3 loop spans 15 amino acids. V was pared by 2 bases and J by 1 base, with 11 bases between. The V gene's germline CDR1 is MNHEY and CDR2 SVGAGI. Sequencing was performed on PBMCs. The sequence was collected from a man in his forties in good health and CMV-seropositive. This rearrangement joins TRBV6-5 to TRBJ2-5; D remains unclear. CDR3: CASSYAGQVQETQYF. CDR3 sequence (DNA): TGTGCCAGCAGTTACGCCGGCCAGGTCCAAGAGACCCAGTACTTC.